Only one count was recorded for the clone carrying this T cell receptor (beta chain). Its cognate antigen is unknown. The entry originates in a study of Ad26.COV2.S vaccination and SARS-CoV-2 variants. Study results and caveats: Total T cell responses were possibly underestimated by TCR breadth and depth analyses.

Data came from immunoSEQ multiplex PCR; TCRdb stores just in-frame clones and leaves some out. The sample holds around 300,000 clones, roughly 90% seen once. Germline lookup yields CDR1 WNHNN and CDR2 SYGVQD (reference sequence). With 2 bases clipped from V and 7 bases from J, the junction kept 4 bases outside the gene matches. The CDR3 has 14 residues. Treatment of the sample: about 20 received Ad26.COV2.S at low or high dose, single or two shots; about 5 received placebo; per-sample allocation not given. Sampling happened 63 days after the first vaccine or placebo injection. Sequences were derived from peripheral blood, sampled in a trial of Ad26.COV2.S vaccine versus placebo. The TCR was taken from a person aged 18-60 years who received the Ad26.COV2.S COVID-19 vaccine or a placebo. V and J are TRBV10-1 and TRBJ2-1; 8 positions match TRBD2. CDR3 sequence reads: CASSEREGRNEQFF. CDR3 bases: TGCGCCAGCAGTGAGCGGGAGGGCCGTAATGAGCAGTTCTTC.